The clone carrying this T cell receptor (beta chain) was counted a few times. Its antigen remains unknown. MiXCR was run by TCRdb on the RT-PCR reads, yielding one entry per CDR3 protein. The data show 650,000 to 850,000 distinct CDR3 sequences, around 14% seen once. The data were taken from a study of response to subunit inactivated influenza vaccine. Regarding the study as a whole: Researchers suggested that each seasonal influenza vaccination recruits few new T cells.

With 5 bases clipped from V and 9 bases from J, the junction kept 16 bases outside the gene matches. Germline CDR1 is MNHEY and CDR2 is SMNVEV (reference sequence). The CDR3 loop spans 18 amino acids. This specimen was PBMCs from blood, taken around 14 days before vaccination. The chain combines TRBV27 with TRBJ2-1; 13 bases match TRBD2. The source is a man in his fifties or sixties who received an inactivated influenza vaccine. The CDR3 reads CASSPGLAGDLPGGEQFF. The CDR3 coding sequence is TGTGCCAGCAGTCCAGGACTAGCGGGAGATCTCCCCGGGGGTGAGCAGTTCTTC.